This T cell receptor (beta chain) appears in the sequencing data of a study of cytomegalovirus exposure and HLA in healthy donors. With respect to this clone: Its specificity is not known.

Findings and caveats of the study: Sequence variants that were highly shared formed a cluster that was likely a sequencing artifact. In a later analysis, specific HLA alleles were associated with 15,000 to 20,000 TCR beta sequences at a 0.05 false discovery rate. Overall, some 160 TCR beta chains were annotated as cytomegalovirus-associated. Being productive about 87% or about 30% of the time was typical of most TCR beta V segments in an earlier analysis.

60 Vbeta and 13 Jbeta primers were used in PCR. Assay: immunoSEQ multiplex PCR; the TCRdb copy retains only in-frame clones and omits some. The sample yields fewer than 80,000 clones, about three quarters seen once. The CDR3 loop spans 17 amino acids. Germline CDR1 is SGHAT and CDR2 is FQNNGV. V was cut by 1 base and J by 2 bases, with 16 bases left in between. The chain carries TRBV11-2 and TRBJ2-3; a possible D gene is TRBD1 (6 bases). The specimen sequenced was PBMCs. The clonotype was recovered from a man aged 50 to 59 in good health and CMV-seropositive. The CDR3 bases are TGTGCCAGCAGCTTAGGACGGACAGTATTTTCCACAGATACGCAGTATTTT. Its translation is CASSLGRTVFSTDTQYF.